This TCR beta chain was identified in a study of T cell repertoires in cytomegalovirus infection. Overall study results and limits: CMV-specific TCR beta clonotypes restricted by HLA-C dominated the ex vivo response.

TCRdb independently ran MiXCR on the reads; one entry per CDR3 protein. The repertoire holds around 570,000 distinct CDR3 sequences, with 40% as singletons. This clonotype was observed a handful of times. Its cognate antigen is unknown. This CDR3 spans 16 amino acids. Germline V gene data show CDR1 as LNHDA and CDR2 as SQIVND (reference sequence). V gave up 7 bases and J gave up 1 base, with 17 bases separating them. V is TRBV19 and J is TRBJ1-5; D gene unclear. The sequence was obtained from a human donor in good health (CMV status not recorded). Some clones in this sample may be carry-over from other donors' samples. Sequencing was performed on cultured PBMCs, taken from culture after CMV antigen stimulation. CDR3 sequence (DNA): TGTGCCAGTACCGCCGTGGTTGACACCAGCAATCAGCCCCAGCATTTT. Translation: CASTAVVDTSNQPQHF.